These 20 T cell receptor beta chains originate from one sample sequenced in a study of cytomegalovirus exposure and HLA in healthy donors. PCR involved 60 Vbeta and 13 Jbeta primers. Assay: immunoSEQ multiplex PCR; the TCRdb copy retains only in-frame clones and omits some. Among over 150,000 clones, 60% to 80% were seen once, and the ten largest hold about 13%. Sequencing was performed on PBMCs. The receptors here all came from a man younger than 40 in good health and CMV-seropositive.

This clone was picked up a small number of times. This chain connects TRBV27 to TRBJ1-1; possible D gene TRBD1, 5 bases. The CDR3 is 13 residues long. The V gene lost 6 bases and the J gene lost 1 base, with 9 bases spanning the gap. Germline assignment: CDR1 MNHEY and CDR2 SMNVEV (reference sequence). The CDR3 sequence is CASSVTGNTEAFF. CDR3 nucleotide sequence: TGTGCCAGCAGCGTTACAGGGAACACTGAAGCTTTCTTT.

This clone was recorded a few times. The chain is built from TRBV19 and TRBJ1-5; D ambiguous. The CDR3 covers 16 residues. Germline V gene sequence: CDR1 LNHDA, CDR2 SQIVND (reference sequence). The V and J ends lost 7 bases and 0 bases respectively, with 16 bases between them. The CDR3: CASKRGIEYSNQPQHF. The DNA of the CDR3 is TGTGCCAGTAAACGGGGAATAGAGTATAGCAATCAGCCCCAGCATTTT.

The chain employs TRBV5-4 and TRBJ1-2, with 11 nucleotides matching TRBD1. CDR1 and CDR2 from the germline V gene are SGHNT and YYREEE (reference sequence). Losses at the gene ends were 5 bases for V and 6 bases for J; bases not matched to a gene: 3. CDR3 length equals 13 residues. The CDR3 DNA is TGTGCCAGCAGTCGGGACAGGGGGAATGGCTACACCTTC. This sequence encodes CASSRDRGNGYTF. The whole variable domain, filled in from reference TRBV5-4 and TRBJ1-2, reads ETGVTQSPTHLIKTRGQQVTLRCSSQSGHNTVSWYQQALGQGPQFIFQYYREEENGRGNFPPRFSGLQFPNYSSELNVNALELDDSALYLCASSRDRGNGYTFGSGTRLTVV.

This clone occurred once. V and J are TRBV5-1 and TRBJ2-2, with 13 bases aligning to TRBD2. V gave up 5 bases and J gave up 6 bases; unmatched junction bases: 4. The CDR3 spans 15 residues. Germline V gene lookup returns CDR1 SGHRS and CDR2 YFSETQ. The CDR3 protein is CASRPGTSGAGELFF. The CDR3 nucleotides read TGCGCCAGCAGACCCGGGACTAGCGGGGCCGGGGAGCTGTTTTTT.

The rearrangement links TRBV30 to TRBJ2-1; 7 nucleotides agree with TRBD2. The CDR3 extends over 12 amino acids. The germline gives CDR1 GTSNPN, CDR2 SVGIG (reference sequence). Trimming took 6 bases from V and 6 from J; bases not matched to a gene: 5. The CDR3 loop is CACGTNLNEQFF. CDR3 DNA: TGTGCCTGCGGGACTAACCTCAATGAGCAGTTCTTC.

The J gene is TRBJ2-3, the V gene TRBV4-2; 7 nucleotides agree with TRBD2. The CDR3 is 13 residues long. CDR1 and CDR2 from the germline V gene are LGHNA and YNFKEQ. J lost 4 bases, V lost 3 bases, and 1 base had no gene match. The CDR3 DNA follows: TGTGCCAGCAGCCACCGGGAGGCAGATACGCAGTATTTT. Amino acid sequence: CASSHREADTQYF.

V is TRBV28 and J is TRBJ2-5; 11 bases align to TRBD2. V lost 5 bases, J lost 5 bases, and 10 bases stayed unmatched. CDR3 length: 16 amino acids. Germline-derived CDR1 and CDR2 are MDHEN and SYDVKM. The CDR3 DNA reads as TGTGCCAGCAGTGCCACTAGCGGGGGCTACCTGGAGACCCAGTACTTC. As protein: CASSATSGGYLETQYF.

For the CDR3, the DNA is TGTGCCATATTAGGGAGTAGCACAGATACGCAGTATTTT. It is translated as CAILGSSTDTQYF. This sequence joins TRBV28 and TRBJ2-3, with D possibly TRBD2 on 5 matching bases. The CDR3 totals 13 residues. Germline V gene data show CDR1 as MDHEN and CDR2 as SYDVKM. The V end was cut by 10 bases, the J end by 0 bases, with 11 bases between.

V gene TRBV7-2 combines with J gene TRBJ2-5, with D perhaps TRBD2 (5 bases). CDR3 length: 15 residues. The V and J ends lost 1 base and 7 bases respectively, with 16 bases between them. Germline V gene data show CDR1 as SGHTA and CDR2 as FQGNSA. The CDR3: CASSLELGGKGTQYF. The DNA of the CDR3 is TGTGCCAGCAGCTTAGAGCTCGGAGGAAAGGGGACCCAGTACTTC.

This chain joins TRBV7-2 and TRBJ2-7, with 7 nucleotides matching TRBD1. CDR1 and CDR2 (germline): SGHTA, FQGNSA. After removal of 6 bases from V and 2 bases from J, the junction contained 7 bases not matched to a gene. CDR3 length: 14 amino acids. The CDR3, as DNA: TGTGCCAGCAGTCCCGGGACAGAAGCCTACGAGCAGTACTTC. Protein: CASSPGTEAYEQYF.

The chain couples TRBV9 to TRBJ2-3; 11 bases fit TRBD2. CDR1 is SGDLS, CDR2 YYNGEE, per germline. The CDR3 is 19 amino acids. The trim removed 0 bases at V and 3 bases at J, leaving 12 bases unmatched. The CDR3 DNA reads as TGTGCCAGCAGCGTAGCAACTAGCGGGAGAGGGGACCCGACAGATACGCAGTATTTT. Translation: CASSVATSGRGDPTDTQYF.

This clone was detected only once. J is TRBJ2-7 and V is TRBV7-6; D possibly corresponds to TRBD2 (6 bases). Trimming left V 0 bases short and J 6 bases short, with 12 bases between. Per germline, CDR1 SGHVS and CDR2 FNYEAQ. The CDR3 is made up of 14 amino acids. CDR3 amino acids: CASSLAGGSGEQYF. In DNA form, the CDR3 reads TGTGCCAGCAGCTTAGCTGGGGGGTCGGGCGAGCAGTACTTC.

The chain couples TRBV18 to TRBJ2-6, with 9 bases lining up with TRBD1. The J segment lost 2 bases and the V segment lost 3 bases, leaving 5 bases of the junction unmatched. Germline lookup yields CDR1 KGHSH and CDR2 LQKENI. This CDR3 contains 17 residues. The CDR3 bases are TGTGCCAGCTCACCCGGACAGGGGAGGACTGGGGCCAACGTCCTGACTTTC. Translating it yields CASSPGQGRTGANVLTF.

The chain recombines TRBV7-2 with TRBJ2-4; TRBD2 matches at 10 bases. J was trimmed by 0 bases and V by 5 bases; bases with no gene match: 7. The germline V gene encodes CDR1 SGHTA and CDR2 FQGNSA. The CDR3 covers 17 residues. DNA of the CDR3: TGTGCCAGCAGCATAGGACTAGCGGAGCTAGCCAAAAACATTCAGTACTTC. It specifies CASSIGLAELAKNIQYF.

The chain has TRBV6-6 and TRBJ1-2, with a weak D call TRBD1 (5 bases). The ends were cut back, 2 bases at V and 2 bases at J, with 9 bases in the middle. Germline V gene data show CDR1 as MNHNY and CDR2 as SVGAGI (reference sequence). This CDR3 has 14 amino acids. The CDR3: CASSYQGINYGYTF. The CDR3, as DNA: TGTGCCAGCAGTTACCAGGGAATAAACTATGGCTACACCTTC.

The V and J genes are TRBV4-2 and TRBJ1-2, with a possible D match to TRBD1 (6 bases). This CDR3 comprises 16 residues. V lost 0 bases to trimming and J lost 2 bases, with 13 bases between them. In germline, CDR1 is LGHNA, CDR2 YNFKEQ. The CDR3 here is CASSQDWGGENYGYTF. The CDR3, as DNA: TGTGCCAGCAGCCAAGATTGGGGGGGCGAAAACTATGGCTACACCTTC.

CDR3 in amino acids: CAVLSRGTGELFF. The CDR3 coding sequence is TGTGCAGTCCTTAGCCGTGGGACCGGGGAGCTGTTTTTT. The chain couples TRBV27 to TRBJ2-2; D call uncertain. Germline V lookup: CDR1 MNHEY, CDR2 SMNVEV (reference sequence). The CDR3 has 13 residues.

As concerns this clone: Other DNA sequences in this specimen translate into the identical CDR3. The chain joins TRBV7-9 to TRBJ2-3; tentative D call: TRBD2 (6 bases). V lost 5 bases and J lost 4, with 10 bases in between. The CDR3 covers 13 residues. Germline CDR1 SEHNR, CDR2 FQNEAQ (reference sequence). The CDR3 loop is CASSLGGADTQYF. CDR3 in DNA: TGTGCCAGCAGCCTGGGCGGGGCAGATACGCAGTATTTT.

Details on this clone: Other DNA sequences within the sample encode an identical CDR3. The V call is TRBV4-1, the J call TRBJ2-7; D unclear. The CDR3 runs 15 residues. The germline CDR1 and CDR2 sequences are MGHRA and YSYEKL. V lost 1 base and J lost 0, with 10 bases in between. CDR3 sequence reads: CASSQVHSSSYEQYF. The CDR3, as DNA: TGCGCCAGCAGCCAAGTTCACAGTTCCTCCTACGAGCAGTACTTC.

This clone has just a few counts. This rearrangement joins TRBV7-9 to TRBJ2-7; 10 positions agree with TRBD1. Germline lookup yields CDR1 SEHNR and CDR2 FQNEAQ (reference sequence). J was trimmed by 1 base and V by 3 bases; bases with no gene match: 3. The CDR3 extends over 15 amino acids. CDR3 DNA: TGTGCCAGCAGCTTCGGACAGGGGGAATCCTACGAGCAGTACTTC. Amino acids: CASSFGQGESYEQYF. Full variable domain (missing parts from reference TRBV7-9 and TRBJ2-7): DTGVSQNPRHKITKRGQNVTFRCDPISEHNRLYWYRQTLGQGPEFLTYFQNEAQLEKSRLLSDRFSAERPKGSFSTLEIQRTEQGDSAMYLCASSFGQGESYEQYFGPGTRLTVT.